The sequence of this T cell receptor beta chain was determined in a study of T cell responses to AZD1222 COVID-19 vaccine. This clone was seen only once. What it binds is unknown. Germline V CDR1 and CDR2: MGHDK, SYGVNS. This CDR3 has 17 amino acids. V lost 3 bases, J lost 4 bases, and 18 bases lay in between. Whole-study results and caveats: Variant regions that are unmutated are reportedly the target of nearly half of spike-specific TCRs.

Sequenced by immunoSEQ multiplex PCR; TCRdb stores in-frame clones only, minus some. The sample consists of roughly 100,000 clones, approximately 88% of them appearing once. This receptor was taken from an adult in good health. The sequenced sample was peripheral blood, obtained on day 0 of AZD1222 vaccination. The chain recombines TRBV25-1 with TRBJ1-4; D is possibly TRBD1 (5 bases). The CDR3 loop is CASSDTAVGRNNEKLFF. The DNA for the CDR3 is TGTGCCAGCAGTGACACAGCGGTGGGACGGAATAATGAAAAACTGTTTTTT.